Described below is a single T cell receptor beta chain sequence and its context. Its antigen remains unidentified. No per-base quality is available; no much larger clone lies one base away. This sample is part of a study of shared clonotypes between healthy human individuals (dated by TCRdb to 2020 to 2022). General notes on the study: The cohort comprised two women and a few men aged 18 to 49 years. Leukapheresis yielded between about 0.94 and 10 billion PBMCs per donor. The study deeply sequenced blood TCR repertoires of about 5 healthy adults to estimate repertoire size and the extent of clonotype sharing between individuals. For each donor, three plates each were used for CD4 naive and CD4 memory, two plates were used for CD8 naive, and one plate was used for CD8 memory. To increase sequencing depth and limit assay-specific biases, different laboratories used diverse techniques to prepare libraries and sequence TCR repertoires.

Using the deep immunoSEQ assay, TCR CDR3 regions were amplified from genomic DNA by multiplex PCR. For each cell subset, the extracted genomic DNA was distributed evenly across all wells of several immunoSEQ 96-well plates, and each plate served as one replicate. For sorted subsets, roughly 200 ng of genomic DNA, equivalent to some 30,000 T cell genomes, went into each replicate PCR. The purified libraries were quantified using a Qubit 3.0 fluorometer, sized with a Bioanalyzer 2100, and then quantified again using the KAPA Library Quantification kit. Every immunoSEQ 96-well plate was sequenced on a dedicated single-read 150-cycle Illumina NextSeq 550 flow cell. The study's own analysis went as follows. The immunoSEQ output contained only junctional sequences without quality scores, so filtering could not match that applied to full-length reads. Sequences were annotated with PyIR, a Python wrapper for IgBLAST v1.9, and V/J genes and CDR3 were assigned using IMGT germline references. Any read was removed if the V/J assignment was weak (E-value above 1e-6), the CDR3 was missing, or the read contained stop codons, out-of-frame junctions, or ambiguous translated residues. A V3J clonotype was defined by an identical inferred V gene, J gene, and CDR3 amino acid sequence. To compute the percentage overlap between repertoires, the number of shared unique clonotypes was divided by the size of the smaller repertoire. Repertoire richness was assessed with RTK rarefaction, the Chao1 estimator, and Recon v2.1 estimates of unobserved clonotypes. For all TCRbeta clonotypes obtained by the gDNA method from a few donors, generation probabilities were computed with OLGA. TCRdb mirrors the immuneACCESS table, restricted to in-frame sequences. Some clones are absent from its copies; in checked studies, under half trace to an unresolved V gene, and the reason for the others is unknown. The V and J calls and clone size were taken over from that table, and D and trimming were inferred from the DNA. The sample data list more than 2 million clones, and roughly 94% of these were observed just once. The leading ten clones occupy 0.9% to 1.4% of the sample.

CD8 naive samples consisted of CD45RO-negative cells that were positively selected for CCR7, yielding a CD45RA+CCR7+ population without TemRA cells. The donors were healthy, HIV-negative adults who had no recently reported acute infections or vaccinations. All donors were Caucasian adults living in Nashville, Tennessee, USA. Blood was obtained by leukapheresis, after which PBMCs were separated by Ficoll-Histopaque density gradient centrifugation and cryopreserved in liquid nitrogen vapor phase. Purity and quantity of every magnetically sorted T cell population were checked by analytical flow cytometry. Each sorted fraction had its genomic DNA isolated and then quantified by UV absorbance on a Nanodrop 2000c. Results and caveats for the whole study, not just this receptor: Compared with non-shared clonotypes, clonotypes shared by all four sorted-subset donors had higher generation probabilities. When a handful of donors were compared, the shared fraction of clonotypes was roughly 5% for naive CD4, around 3.6% for naive CD8, roughly 2.3% for memory CD4, and around 0.4% for memory CD8. The small number of donors limited the genetic and exposure-history diversity represented. Only blood was sampled, and tissue TCR repertoires likely differ from those in blood. Even with the large sequencing depth, rarefaction of the sorted-subset datasets indicated that sequencing was incomplete. Naive subsets generally had larger estimated clonotype richness than memory subsets did. Based on pairwise subsampling, the degree of clonotype sharing among donors was expected to be affected by sequencing depth.

The germline ends are 12 bases apart after V is trimmed by 1 base and J by 5 bases. The germline V gene (reference sequence) provides CDR1 SGHKS and CDR2 YYEKEE. Inclusive of the bounding cysteine and phenylalanine, the CDR3 is 15 residues long. Only the CDR3 part of the read is kept: 45 bases, read in frame from the first base. This sequence originates from a man aged 18 to 35 in good health. The sequenced sample consisted of naive CD8+ T cells sorted from blood. The meaning of the sample's cell subset or site label: CD45RA+CCR7+. This receptor chain uses TRBV5-5 and TRBJ2-2; the best D guess is TRBD1, with 6 bases matching. The sequenced DNA: TGTGCCAGCAGCTTGCTACAGGGTGCGACCGGGGAGCTGTTTTTT. Its amino acids are CASSLLQGATGELFF.